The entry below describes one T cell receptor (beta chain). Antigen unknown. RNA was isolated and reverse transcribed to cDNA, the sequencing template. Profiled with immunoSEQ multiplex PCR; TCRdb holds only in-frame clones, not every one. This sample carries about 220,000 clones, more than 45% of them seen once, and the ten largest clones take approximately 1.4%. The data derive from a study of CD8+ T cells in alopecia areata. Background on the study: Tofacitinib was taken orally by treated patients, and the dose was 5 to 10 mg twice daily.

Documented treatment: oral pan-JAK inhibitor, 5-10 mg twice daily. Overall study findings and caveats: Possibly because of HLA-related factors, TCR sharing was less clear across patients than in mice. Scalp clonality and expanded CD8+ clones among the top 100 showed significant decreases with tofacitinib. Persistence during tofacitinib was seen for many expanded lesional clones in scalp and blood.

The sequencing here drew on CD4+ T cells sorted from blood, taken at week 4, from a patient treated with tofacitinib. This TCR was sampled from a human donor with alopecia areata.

This chain's CDR3 is CASAWQQYGYTF. CDR3 sequence (DNA): TGTGCCAGCGCCTGGCAGCAATATGGCTACACCTTC. This sequence joins TRBV2 and TRBJ1-2; D is unresolved. Trimming took 8 bases from V and 5 from J, leaving 12 bases between them. Germline values: CDR1 SNHLY, CDR2 FYNNEI. The CDR3 sequence is 12 residues long.